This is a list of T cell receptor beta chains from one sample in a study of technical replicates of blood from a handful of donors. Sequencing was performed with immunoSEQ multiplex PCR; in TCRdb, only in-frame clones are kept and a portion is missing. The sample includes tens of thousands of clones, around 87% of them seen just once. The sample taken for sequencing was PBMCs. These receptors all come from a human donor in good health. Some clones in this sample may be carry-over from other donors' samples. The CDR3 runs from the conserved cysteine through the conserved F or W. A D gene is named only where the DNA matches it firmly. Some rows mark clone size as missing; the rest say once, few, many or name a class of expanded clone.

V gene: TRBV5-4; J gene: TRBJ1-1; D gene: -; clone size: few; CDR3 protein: CASRGQNTEAFF; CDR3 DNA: TGTGCCAGCAGGGGACAAAATACTGAAGCTTTCTTT
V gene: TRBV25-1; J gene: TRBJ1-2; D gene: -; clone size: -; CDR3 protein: CASSDAMAGLSYGYTF; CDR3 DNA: TGTGCCAGCAGTGATGCAATGGCTGGACTATCCTATGGCTACACCTTC
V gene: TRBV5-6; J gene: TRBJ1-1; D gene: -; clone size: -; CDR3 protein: CASSLRGLNTEAFF; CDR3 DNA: TGTGCCAGCAGCTTGAGGGGCTTGAACACTGAAGCTTTCTTT
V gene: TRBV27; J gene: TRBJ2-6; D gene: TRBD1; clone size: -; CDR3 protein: CASSLWGTVTGANVLTF; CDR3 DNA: TGTGCCAGCAGTTTATGGGGGACAGTCACTGGGGCCAACGTCCTGACTTTC
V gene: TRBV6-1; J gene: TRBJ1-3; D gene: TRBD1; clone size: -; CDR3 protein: CASSERGQENGNTIYF; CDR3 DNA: TGTGCCAGCAGTGAAAGGGGGCAGGAGAATGGAAACACCATATATTTT
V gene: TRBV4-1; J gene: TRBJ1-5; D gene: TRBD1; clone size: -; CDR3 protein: CASSQADRGVNQPQHF; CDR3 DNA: TGCGCCAGCAGCCAAGCGGACAGGGGGGTCAATCAGCCCCAGCATTTT
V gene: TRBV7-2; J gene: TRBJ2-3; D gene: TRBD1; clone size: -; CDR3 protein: CASQRGLSTDTQYF; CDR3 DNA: TGTGCCAGTCAGAGGGGGCTTAGCACAGATACGCAGTATTTT
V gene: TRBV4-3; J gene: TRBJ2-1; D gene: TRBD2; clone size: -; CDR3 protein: CASSQPGLAGGSYNEQFF; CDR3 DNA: TGCGCCAGCAGCCAACCAGGACTAGCGGGAGGGAGCTACAATGAGCAGTTCTTC
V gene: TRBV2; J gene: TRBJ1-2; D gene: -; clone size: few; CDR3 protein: CASSSGRRVYGYTF; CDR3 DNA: TGTGCCAGCTCCTCGGGCAGGAGGGTTTATGGCTACACCTTC
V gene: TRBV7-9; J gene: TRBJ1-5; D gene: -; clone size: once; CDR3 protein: CASSLVQGNIWNQPQHF; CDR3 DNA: TGTGCCAGCAGCTTAGTCCAGGGGAATATATGGAATCAGCCCCAGCATTTT
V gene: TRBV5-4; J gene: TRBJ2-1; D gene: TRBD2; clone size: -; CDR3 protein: CASSLAPTSNNEQFF; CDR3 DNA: TGTGCCAGCAGCTTGGCCCCGACTAGCAACAATGAGCAGTTCTTC
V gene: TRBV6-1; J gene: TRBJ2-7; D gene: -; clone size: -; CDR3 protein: CASSVSGDEQYF; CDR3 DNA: TGTGCCAGCAGTGTTTCGGGGGACGAGCAGTACTTC
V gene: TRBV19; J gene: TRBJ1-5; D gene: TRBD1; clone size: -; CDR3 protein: CASSMTGTGEQPQHF; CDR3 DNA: TGTGCCAGTAGTATGACCGGGACAGGGGAACAGCCCCAGCATTTT
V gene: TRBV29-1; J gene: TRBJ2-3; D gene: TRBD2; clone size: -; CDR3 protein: CSVLLAGGPNTQYF; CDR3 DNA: TGCAGCGTCCTCTTAGCGGGAGGGCCGAATACGCAGTATTTT
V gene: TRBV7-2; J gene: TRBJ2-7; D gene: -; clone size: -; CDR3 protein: CASSLSAMGGRGYEQYF; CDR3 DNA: TGTGCCAGCAGCTTATCGGCGATGGGTGGCAGGGGTTACGAGCAGTACTTC
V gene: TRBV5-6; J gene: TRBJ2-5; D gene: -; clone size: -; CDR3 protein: CASSLELEGDQETQYF; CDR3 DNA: TGTGCCAGCAGCTTGGAGTTAGAAGGGGATCAAGAGACCCAGTACTTC
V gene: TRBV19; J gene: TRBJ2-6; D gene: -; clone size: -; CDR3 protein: CASSDSSGANVLTF; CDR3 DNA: TGTGCCAGTAGTGACAGTTCTGGGGCCAACGTCCTGACTTTC
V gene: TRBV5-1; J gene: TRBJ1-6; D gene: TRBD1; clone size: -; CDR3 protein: CASRLTGDDSPLHF; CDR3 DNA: TGCGCCAGCAGGTTGACAGGGGACGATTCACCCCTCCACTTT
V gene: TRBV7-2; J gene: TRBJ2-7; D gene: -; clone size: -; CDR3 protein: CASSLPLSSANRVSYEQYF; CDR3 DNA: TGTGCCAGCAGCCTGCCTCTCTCTTCTGCGAACAGGGTCTCCTACGAGCAGTACTTC
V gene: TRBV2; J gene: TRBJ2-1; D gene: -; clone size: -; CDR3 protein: CASSVGGYEQFF; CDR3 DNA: TGTGCCAGCAGTGTCGGCGGCTATGAGCAGTTCTTC
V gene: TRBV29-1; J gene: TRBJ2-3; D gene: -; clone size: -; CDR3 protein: CSVATGRGSDTQYF; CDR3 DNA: TGCAGCGTTGCCACGGGTAGGGGGTCAGATACGCAGTATTTT
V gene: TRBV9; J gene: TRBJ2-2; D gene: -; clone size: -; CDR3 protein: CASSVDIRMNTGELFF; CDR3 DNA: TGTGCCAGCAGCGTTGACATACGGATGAACACCGGGGAGCTGTTTTTT
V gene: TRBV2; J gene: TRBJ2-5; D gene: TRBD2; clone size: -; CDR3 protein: CASWGTSGGAGETQYF; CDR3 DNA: TGTGCCAGCTGGGGGACTAGCGGGGGGGCCGGAGAGACCCAGTACTTC
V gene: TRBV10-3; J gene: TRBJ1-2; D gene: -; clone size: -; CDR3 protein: CAISGDSNYGYTF; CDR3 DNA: TGTGCCATCAGTGGCGACAGTAACTATGGCTACACCTTC
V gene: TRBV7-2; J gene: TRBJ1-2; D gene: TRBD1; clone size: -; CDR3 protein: CASSLVPGQGVGGYTF; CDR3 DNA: TGTGCCAGCAGCTTAGTCCCGGGACAGGGGGTCGGTGGCTACACCTTC
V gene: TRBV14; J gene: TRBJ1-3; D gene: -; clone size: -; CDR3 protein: CASSQGAGNTIYF; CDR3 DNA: TGTGCCAGCAGCCAAGGGGCCGGAAACACCATATATTTT
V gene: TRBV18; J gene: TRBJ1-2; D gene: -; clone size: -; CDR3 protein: CASSPTEVNGYTF; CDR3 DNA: TGTGCCAGCTCACCCACGGAGGTAAATGGCTACACCTTC
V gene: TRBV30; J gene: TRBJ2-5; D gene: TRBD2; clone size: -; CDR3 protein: CACTIGGQETQYF; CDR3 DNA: TGTGCCTGCACCATCGGGGGGCAAGAGACCCAGTACTTC
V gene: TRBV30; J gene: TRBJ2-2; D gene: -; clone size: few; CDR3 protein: CAWSVQGRDTGELFF; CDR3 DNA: TGTGCCTGGAGTGTACAGGGACGGGACACCGGGGAGCTGTTTTTT
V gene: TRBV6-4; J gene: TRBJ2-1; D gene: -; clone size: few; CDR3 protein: CASSEGAGSYNEQFF; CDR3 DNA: TGTGCCAGCAGTGAAGGTGCAGGTAGTTACAATGAGCAGTTCTTC
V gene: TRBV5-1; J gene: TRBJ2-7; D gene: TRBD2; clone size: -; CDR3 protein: CASSLAGLAGDSKQYF; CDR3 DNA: TGCGCCAGCAGCCTGGCGGGACTAGCGGGAGACTCGAAGCAGTACTTC
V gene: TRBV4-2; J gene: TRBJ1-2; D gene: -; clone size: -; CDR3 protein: CASSQASYGYTF; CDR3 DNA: TGTGCCAGCAGCCAAGCCTCCTATGGCTACACCTTC
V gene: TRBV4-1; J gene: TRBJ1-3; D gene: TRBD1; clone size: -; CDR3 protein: CASSWDRRSGNTIYF; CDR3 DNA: TGCGCCAGCAGCTGGGACAGACGTTCTGGAAACACCATATATTTT
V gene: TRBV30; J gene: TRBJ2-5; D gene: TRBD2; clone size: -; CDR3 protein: CAWNREGRGTQYF; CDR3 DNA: TGTGCCTGGAACCGGGAGGGCCGTGGGACCCAGTACTTC
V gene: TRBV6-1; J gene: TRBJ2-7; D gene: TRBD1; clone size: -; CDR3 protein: CASSRDRGRDEQYF; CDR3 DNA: TGTGCCAGCAGCCGGGACAGGGGGCGCGACGAGCAGTACTTC
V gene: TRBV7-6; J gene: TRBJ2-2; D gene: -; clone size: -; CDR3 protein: CASSLELLGAGTGELFF; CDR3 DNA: TGTGCCAGCAGCTTAGAGCTATTGGGGGCAGGTACCGGGGAGCTGTTTTTT
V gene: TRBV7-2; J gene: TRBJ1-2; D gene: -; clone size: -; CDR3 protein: CASSLGGPGYTF; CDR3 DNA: TGTGCCAGCAGCTTAGGGGGGCCTGGCTACACCTTC